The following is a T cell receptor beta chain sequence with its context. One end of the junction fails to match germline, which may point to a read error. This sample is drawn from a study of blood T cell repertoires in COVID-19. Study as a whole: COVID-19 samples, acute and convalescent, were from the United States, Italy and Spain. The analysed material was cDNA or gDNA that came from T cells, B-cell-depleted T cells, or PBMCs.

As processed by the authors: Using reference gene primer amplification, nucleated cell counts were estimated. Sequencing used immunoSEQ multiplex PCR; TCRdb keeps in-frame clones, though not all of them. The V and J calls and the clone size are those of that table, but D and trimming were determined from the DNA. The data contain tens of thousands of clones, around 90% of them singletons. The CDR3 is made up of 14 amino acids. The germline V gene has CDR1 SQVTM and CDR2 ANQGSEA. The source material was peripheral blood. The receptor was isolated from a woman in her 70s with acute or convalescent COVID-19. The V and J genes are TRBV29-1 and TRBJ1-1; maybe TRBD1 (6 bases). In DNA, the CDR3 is TGCAGCTTTGAAGGGGCAGGGGTGGACACTGAAGCTTTCTTT. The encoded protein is CSFEGAGVDTEAFF.